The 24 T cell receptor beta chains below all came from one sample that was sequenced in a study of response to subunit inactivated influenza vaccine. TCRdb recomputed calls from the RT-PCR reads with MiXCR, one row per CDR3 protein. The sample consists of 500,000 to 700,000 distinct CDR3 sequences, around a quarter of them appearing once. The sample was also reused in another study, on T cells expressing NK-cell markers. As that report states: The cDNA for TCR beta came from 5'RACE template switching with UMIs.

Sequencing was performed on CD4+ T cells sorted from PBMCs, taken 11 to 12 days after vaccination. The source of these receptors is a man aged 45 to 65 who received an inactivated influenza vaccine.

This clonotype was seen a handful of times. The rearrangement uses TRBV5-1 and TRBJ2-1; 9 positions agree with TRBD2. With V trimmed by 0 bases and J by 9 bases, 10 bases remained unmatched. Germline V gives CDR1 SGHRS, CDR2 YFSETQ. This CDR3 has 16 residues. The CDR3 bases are TGCGCCAGCAGCTTGGCCGGAGCGGGGGGAGGGGGTGAGCAGTTCTTC. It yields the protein CASSLAGAGGGGEQFF.

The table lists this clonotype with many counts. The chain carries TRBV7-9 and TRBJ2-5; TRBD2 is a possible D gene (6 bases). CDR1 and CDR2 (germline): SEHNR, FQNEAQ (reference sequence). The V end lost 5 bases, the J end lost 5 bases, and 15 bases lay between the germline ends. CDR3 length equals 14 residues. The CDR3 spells CASSPRSGLETQYF. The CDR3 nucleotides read TGTGCCAGCAGCCCTCGTAGCGGATTGGAGACCCAGTACTTC.

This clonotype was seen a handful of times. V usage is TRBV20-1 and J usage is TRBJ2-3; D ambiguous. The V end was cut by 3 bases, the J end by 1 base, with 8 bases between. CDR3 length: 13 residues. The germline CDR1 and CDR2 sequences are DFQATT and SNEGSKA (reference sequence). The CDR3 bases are TGCAGTGCTAGTGCCCTGGGCACAGATACGCAGTATTTT. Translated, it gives CSASALGTDTQYF.

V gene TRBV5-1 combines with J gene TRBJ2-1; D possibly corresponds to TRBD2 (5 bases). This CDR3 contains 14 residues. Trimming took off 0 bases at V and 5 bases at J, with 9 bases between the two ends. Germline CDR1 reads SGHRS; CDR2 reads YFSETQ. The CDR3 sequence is CASSLAPGNNEQFF. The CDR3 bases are TGCGCCAGCAGCTTGGCCCCGGGAAACAATGAGCAGTTCTTC.

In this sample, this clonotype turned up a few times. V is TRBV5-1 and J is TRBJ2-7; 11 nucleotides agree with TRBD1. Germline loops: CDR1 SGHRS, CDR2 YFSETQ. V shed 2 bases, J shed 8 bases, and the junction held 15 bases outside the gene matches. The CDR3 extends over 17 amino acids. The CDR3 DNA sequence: TGCGCCAGCAGCTTCGGGACTTATGGGACAGGGGGTAATAAGCAGTACTTC. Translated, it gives CASSFGTYGTGGNKQYF.

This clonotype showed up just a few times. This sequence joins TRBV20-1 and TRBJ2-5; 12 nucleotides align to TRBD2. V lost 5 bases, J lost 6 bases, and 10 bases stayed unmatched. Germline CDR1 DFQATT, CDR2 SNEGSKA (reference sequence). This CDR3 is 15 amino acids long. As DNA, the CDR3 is TGCAGTGCTGCGGGACTAGCGGGTTCGATCAAGACCCAGTACTTC. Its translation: CSAAGLAGSIKTQYF.

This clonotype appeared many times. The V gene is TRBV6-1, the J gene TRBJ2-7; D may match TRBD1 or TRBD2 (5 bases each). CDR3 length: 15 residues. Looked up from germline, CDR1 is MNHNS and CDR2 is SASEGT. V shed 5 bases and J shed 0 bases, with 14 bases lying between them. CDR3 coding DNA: TGTGCCAGCAGTCCCGGGGCAGTAAGCTCCTACGAGCAGTACTTC. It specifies CASSPGAVSSYEQYF.

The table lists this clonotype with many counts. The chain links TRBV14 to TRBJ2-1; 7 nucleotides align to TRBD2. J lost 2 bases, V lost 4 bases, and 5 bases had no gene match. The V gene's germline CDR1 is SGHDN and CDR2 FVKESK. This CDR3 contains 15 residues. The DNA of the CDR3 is TGTGCCAGCAGCCGCGCTAGCGGCACCTACAATGAGCAGTTCTTC. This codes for CASSRASGTYNEQFF.

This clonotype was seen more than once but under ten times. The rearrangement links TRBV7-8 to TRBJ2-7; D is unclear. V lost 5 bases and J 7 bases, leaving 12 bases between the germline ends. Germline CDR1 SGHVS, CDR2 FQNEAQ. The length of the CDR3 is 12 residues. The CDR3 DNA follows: TGTGCCAGCAGCCCCTTATCCTGGGAGCAGTACTTC. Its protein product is CASSPLSWEQYF. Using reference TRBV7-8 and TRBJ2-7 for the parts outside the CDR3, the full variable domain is GAGVSQSPRYKVAKRGQDVALRCDPISGHVSLFWYQQALGQGPEFLTYFQNEAQLDKSGLPSDRFFAERPEGSVSTLKIQRTQQEDSAVYLCASSPLSWEQYFGPGTRLTVT.

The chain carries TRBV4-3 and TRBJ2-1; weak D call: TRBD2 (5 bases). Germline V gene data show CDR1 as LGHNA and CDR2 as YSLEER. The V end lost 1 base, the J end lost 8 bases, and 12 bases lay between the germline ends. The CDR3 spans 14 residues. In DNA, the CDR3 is TGCGCCAGCAGCCAAGGGACTTTAAGTGATGAGCAGTTCTTC. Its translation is CASSQGTLSDEQFF.

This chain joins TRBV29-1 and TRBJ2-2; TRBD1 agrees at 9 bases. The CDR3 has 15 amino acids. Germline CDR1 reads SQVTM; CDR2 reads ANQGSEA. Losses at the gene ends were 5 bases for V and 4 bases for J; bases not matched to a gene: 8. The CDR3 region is CSVLLRDRATGELFF. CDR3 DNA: TGCAGCGTTCTCCTCCGGGACAGGGCCACCGGGGAGCTGTTTTTT.

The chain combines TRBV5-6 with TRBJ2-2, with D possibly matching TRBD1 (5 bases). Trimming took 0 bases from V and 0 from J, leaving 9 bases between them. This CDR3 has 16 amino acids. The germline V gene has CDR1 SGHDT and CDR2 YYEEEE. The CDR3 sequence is CASSLVDSTNTGELFF. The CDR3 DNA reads TGTGCCAGCAGCTTGGTTGACAGTACGAACACCGGGGAGCTGTTTTTT.

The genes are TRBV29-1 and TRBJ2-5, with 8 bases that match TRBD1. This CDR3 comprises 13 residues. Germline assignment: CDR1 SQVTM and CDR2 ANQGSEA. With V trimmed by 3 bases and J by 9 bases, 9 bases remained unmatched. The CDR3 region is CSVEDRALLSQYF. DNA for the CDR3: TGCAGCGTTGAGGACAGGGCACTCCTTTCCCAGTACTTC.

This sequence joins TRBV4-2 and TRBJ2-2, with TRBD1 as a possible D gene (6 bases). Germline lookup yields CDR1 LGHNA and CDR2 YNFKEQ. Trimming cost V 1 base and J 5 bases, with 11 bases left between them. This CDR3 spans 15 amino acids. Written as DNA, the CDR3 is TGTGCCAGCAGCCAAGCATGGACAGCGACCGGGGAGCTGTTTTTT. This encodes CASSQAWTATGELFF.

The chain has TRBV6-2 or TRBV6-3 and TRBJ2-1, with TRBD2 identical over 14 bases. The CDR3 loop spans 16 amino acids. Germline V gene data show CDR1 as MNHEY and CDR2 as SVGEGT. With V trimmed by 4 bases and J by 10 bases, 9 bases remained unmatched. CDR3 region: CASSFSGTSGRWEQFF. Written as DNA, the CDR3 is TGTGCCAGCAGTTTCTCCGGGACTAGCGGGAGATGGGAGCAGTTCTTC.

The CDR3 coding sequence is TGTGCCAGCAGCACGGGACTAGCGGGAGGACAGGACTACGAGCAGTACTTC. As protein: CASSTGLAGGQDYEQYF. This chain uses TRBV9 with TRBJ2-7; TRBD2 aligns across 15 bases. The CDR3 sequence is 17 residues long. V shed 4 bases and J 3 bases; nucleotides not matched to a gene: 8. The V gene's germline CDR1 is SGDLS and CDR2 YYNGEE.

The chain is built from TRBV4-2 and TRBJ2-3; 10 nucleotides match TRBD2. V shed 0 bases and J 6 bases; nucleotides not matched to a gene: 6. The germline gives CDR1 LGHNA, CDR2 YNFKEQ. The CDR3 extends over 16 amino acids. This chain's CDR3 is CASSQEGSSGGDTQYF. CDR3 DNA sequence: TGTGCCAGCAGCCAAGAAGGCTCTAGCGGGGGTGATACGCAGTATTTT.

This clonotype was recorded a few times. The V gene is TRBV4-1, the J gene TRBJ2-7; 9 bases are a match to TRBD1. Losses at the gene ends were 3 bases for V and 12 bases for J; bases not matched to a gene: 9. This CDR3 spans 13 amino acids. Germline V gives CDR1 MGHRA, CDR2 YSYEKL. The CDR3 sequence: CASSQTGGPRMYF. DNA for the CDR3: TGCGCCAGCAGCCAGACAGGGGGGCCACGAATGTACTTC.

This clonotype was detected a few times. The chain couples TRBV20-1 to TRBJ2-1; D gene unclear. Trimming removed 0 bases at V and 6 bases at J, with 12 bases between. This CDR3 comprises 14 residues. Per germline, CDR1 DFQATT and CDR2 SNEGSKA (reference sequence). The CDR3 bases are TGCAGTGCTAGAGATATCGAGCCTACCAATGAGCAGTTCTTC. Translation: CSARDIEPTNEQFF.

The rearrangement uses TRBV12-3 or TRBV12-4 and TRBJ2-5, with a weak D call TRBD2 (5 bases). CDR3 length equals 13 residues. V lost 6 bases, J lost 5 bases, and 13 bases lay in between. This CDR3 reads CASSPTRVETQYF. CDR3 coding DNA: TGTGCCAGCAGCCCTACTAGAGTGGAGACCCAGTACTTC.

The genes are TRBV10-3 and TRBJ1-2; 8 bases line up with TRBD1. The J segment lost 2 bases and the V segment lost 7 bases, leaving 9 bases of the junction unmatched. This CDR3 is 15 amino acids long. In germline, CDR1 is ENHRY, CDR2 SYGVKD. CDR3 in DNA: TGTGCCATCACCCAGGGGGCGCAGGGGAACTATGGCTACACCTTC. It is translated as CAITQGAQGNYGYTF.

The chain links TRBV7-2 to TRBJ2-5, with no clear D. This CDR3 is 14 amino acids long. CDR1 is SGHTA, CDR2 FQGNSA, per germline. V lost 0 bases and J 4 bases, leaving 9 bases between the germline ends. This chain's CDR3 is CASSLAARGETQYF. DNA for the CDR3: TGTGCCAGCAGCTTAGCCGCCAGAGGAGAGACCCAGTACTTC.

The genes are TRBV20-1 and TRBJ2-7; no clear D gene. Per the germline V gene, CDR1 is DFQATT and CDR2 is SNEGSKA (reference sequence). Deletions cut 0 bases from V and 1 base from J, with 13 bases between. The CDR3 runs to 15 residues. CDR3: CSARDSRTVSYEQYF. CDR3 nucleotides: TGCAGTGCTAGAGATTCGAGGACGGTATCCTACGAGCAGTACTTC.

The chain's CDR3 is CASSLPRGSTHEQFF. CDR3 nucleotides: TGTGCCAGCAGCTTACCGCGCGGGAGTACGCATGAGCAGTTCTTC. J is TRBJ2-1 and V is TRBV7-2, with 7 bases lining up with TRBD2. The CDR3 runs to 15 residues. CDR1 SGHTA and CDR2 FQGNSA come from the germline V gene. With 2 bases clipped from V and 8 bases from J, the junction kept 9 bases outside the gene matches.